The next 25 T cell receptor beta chains were all read from a single sample in a study of blood T cell repertoires in COVID-19. Profiled with immunoSEQ multiplex PCR; TCRdb holds only in-frame clones, not every one. The sample includes approximately 28,000 clones, less than 80% of them seen just once. Sequenced sample: peripheral blood. The receptors shown here come from a boy between 2 and 10 years old with active or convalescent COVID-19.

The J gene is TRBJ2-7, the V gene TRBV7-2; the D is unclear. Per the germline V gene, CDR1 is SGHTA and CDR2 is FQGNSA. V lost 8 bases to trimming and J lost 5 bases, with 16 bases between them. The CDR3 has 13 residues. The CDR3, as DNA: TGTGCCAGCTCCGCGCTCTACGTGCACGAGCAGTACTTC. Its protein product is CASSALYVHEQYF.

Here the CDR3 reads CATSRDLSWMGDEQFF. The CDR3 bases are TGTGCCACCAGCAGAGATCTGAGTTGGATGGGCGATGAGCAGTTCTTC. This chain connects TRBV15 to TRBJ2-1; no firm D call. Germline CDR1 and CDR2: LNHNV and YYDKDF (reference sequence). CDR3 length: 16 residues. Trimming took 0 bases from V and 8 from J, leaving 17 bases between them.

The chain carries TRBV7-2 and TRBJ2-1; D possibly corresponds to TRBD2 (6 bases). The CDR3 totals 17 residues. Trimming shortened V by 3 bases and J by 6 bases, and 21 bases separated the two germline ends. Germline CDR1 SGHTA, CDR2 FQGNSA. CDR3 amino acids: CASSFLARGRPRNEQFF. The CDR3 DNA follows: TGTGCCAGCAGCTTCCTAGCGCGAGGGCGGCCCCGCAATGAGCAGTTCTTC.

This clone has just one count. The rearrangement links TRBV7-2 to TRBJ2-5; a possible D gene is TRBD2 (6 bases). V was trimmed by 3 bases and J by 1 base, leaving 9 bases between them. There are 14 residues in the CDR3. Germline assignment: CDR1 SGHTA and CDR2 FQGNSA. The CDR3, as DNA: TGTGCCAGCAGCTTGGTGGGGGGCCAAGAGACCCAGTACTTC. Protein: CASSLVGGQETQYF. Combining the CDR3 with reference TRBV7-2 and TRBJ2-5 gives the whole variable domain GAGVSQSPSNKVTEKGKDVELRCDPISGHTALYWYRQSLGQGLEFLIYFQGNSAPDKSGLPSDRFSAERTGGSVSTLTIQRTQQEDSAVYLCASSLVGGQETQYFGPGTRLLVL.

The V and J genes are TRBV28 and TRBJ1-2, with 7 bases identical to TRBD1. Germline CDR1 MDHEN, CDR2 SYDVKM. The CDR3 runs to 13 residues. Trimming took 6 bases from V and 4 from J; bases not matched to a gene: 5. CDR3 region: CASSTRGSYGYTF. The CDR3 DNA is TGTGCCAGCAGCACCAGGGGGTCCTATGGCTACACCTTC.

The chain has TRBV20-1 and TRBJ2-1; 7 positions agree with TRBD2. The germline gives CDR1 DFQATT, CDR2 SNEGSKA (reference sequence). The CDR3 spans 13 residues. J gave up 5 bases and V 3 bases, and 4 bases lay outside the gene matches. The CDR3 DNA reads as TGCAGTGCTAGTGGCGGGAGTAACAATGAGCAGTTCTTC. Amino acids: CSASGGSNNEQFF.

The V call is TRBV27, the J call TRBJ2-6, with 14 bases identical to TRBD2. The V segment lost 5 bases and the J segment 3 bases; nucleotides outside the gene matches: 18. The CDR3 has 22 residues. CDR1 is MNHEY and CDR2 is SMNVEV in the germline V gene (reference sequence). The CDR3 region is CASSPTTDKGLAGARGANVLTF. The CDR3 DNA reads as TGTGCCAGCAGTCCAACAACCGATAAGGGACTAGCGGGAGCGCGTGGGGCCAACGTCCTGACTTTC.

The sample holds a few counts of this clone. The V call is TRBV11-2, the J call TRBJ1-1; D possibly corresponds to TRBD1 (5 bases). The CDR3 length is 16 residues. CDR1 SGHAT and CDR2 FQNNGV come from the germline V gene. Trimming left V 10 bases short and J 0 bases short, with 21 bases between. Here the CDR3 reads CATKPWSGLLNTEAFF. CDR3 in DNA: TGTGCCACTAAGCCTTGGTCAGGGCTATTGAACACTGAAGCTTTCTTT.

The chain recombines TRBV7-2 with TRBJ1-1, with TRBD1 as a possible D gene (5 bases). The CDR3 extends over 14 amino acids. The ends were cut back, 3 bases at V and 5 bases at J, with 13 bases in the middle. The V gene's germline CDR1 is SGHTA and CDR2 FQGNSA. The CDR3 nucleotides read TGTGCCAGCAGCTTCCAGACAGTAAGGACTGAAGCTTTCTTT. Encoded protein: CASSFQTVRTEAFF.

V gene TRBV2 combines with J gene TRBJ1-1; D remains unclear. Germline V gene sequence: CDR1 SNHLY, CDR2 FYNNEI. This CDR3 spans 15 amino acids. V was pared by 6 bases and J by 1 base, with 15 bases between. The CDR3 reads CASRSTGHGNTEAFF. In DNA form, the CDR3 reads TGTGCCAGCAGGTCTACGGGTCACGGGAACACTGAAGCTTTCTTT.

The chain uses TRBV19 and TRBJ2-1; TRBD2 matches 13 bases. V lost 7 bases to trimming and J lost 5 bases; unmatched junction nucleotides: 14. Germline V gives CDR1 LNHDA, CDR2 SQIVND (reference sequence). The CDR3 totals 18 residues. The DNA for the CDR3 is TGTGCCAGTAATGGGGGGACTAGCGGGATCCCTACCCACAATGAGCAGTTCTTC. Translating gives CASNGGTSGIPTHNEQFF.

There are a few counts of this clone. The chain is built from TRBV5-4 and TRBJ2-1, with 9 bases lining up with TRBD2. The germline CDR1 and CDR2 sequences are SGHNT and YYREEE (reference sequence). This CDR3 is 19 amino acids long. The V and J ends lost 3 bases and 1 base, in that order; junction bases with no gene match: 14. The CDR3 DNA reads TGTGCCAGCAGCTGGGCGGCTAGCGGGATACTGCGATCCTACAATGAGCAGTTCTTC. It translates to CASSWAASGILRSYNEQFF.

This sequence joins TRBV13 and TRBJ2-3; no clear D. Trimming took off 3 bases at V and 6 bases at J, with 10 bases between the two ends. Germline V lookup: CDR1 PRHDT, CDR2 FYEKMQ (reference sequence). This CDR3 comprises 13 residues. The CDR3 sequence: CASSFFNWDTQYF. In DNA, the CDR3 is TGTGCCAGCAGCTTCTTTAACTGGGATACGCAGTATTTT.

The chain joins TRBV28 to TRBJ1-3; possible D gene TRBD1, 5 bases. CDR3 length: 15 amino acids. Trimming took off 6 bases at V and 0 bases at J, with 12 bases between the two ends. Germline CDR1 reads MDHEN; CDR2 reads SYDVKM. The CDR3 sequence is CASRDTGNSGNTIYF. CDR3 sequence (DNA): TGTGCCAGCAGAGACACAGGAAACTCTGGAAACACCATATATTTT.

V and J are TRBV28 and TRBJ1-6, with 9 nucleotides matching TRBD1. This CDR3 contains 15 residues. Germline CDR1 is MDHEN and CDR2 is SYDVKM. The junction had 4 bases not matched to a gene; V was cut back by 3 bases and J by 7 bases. The CDR3 region has the DNA TGTGCCAGCAGTTTGGGGGGACAGGGAAATTCACCCCTCCACTTT. This encodes CASSLGGQGNSPLHF.

The chain carries TRBV27 and TRBJ1-1, with no clear D. Germline values: CDR1 MNHEY, CDR2 SMNVEV (reference sequence). V was shortened by 5 bases and J by 5 bases, with 12 bases between the two germline ends. This CDR3 has 13 amino acids. The CDR3: CASSTLSGTEAFF. The CDR3 DNA sequence: TGTGCCAGCAGTACCCTAAGCGGAACTGAAGCTTTCTTT.

The V gene is TRBV27, the J gene TRBJ2-3, with D maybe TRBD1 (8 bases). The germline V gene encodes CDR1 MNHEY and CDR2 SMNVEV (reference sequence). V lost 8 bases and J lost 0, with 24 bases in between. This CDR3 has 18 amino acids. The CDR3 nucleotides read TGTGCCAGCCGCAGGGGGCACGGAGCGGGGCCAAGCACAGATACGCAGTATTTT. Its translation is CASRRGHGAGPSTDTQYF.

The genes are TRBV24-1 and TRBJ2-5; no clear D. The germline CDR1 and CDR2 sequences are KGHDR and SFDVKD. The V gene lost 4 bases and the J gene lost 7 bases, with 9 bases spanning the gap. CDR3 size: 12 residues. This chain's CDR3 is CATSESGGTQYF. For the CDR3, the DNA is TGTGCCACCAGTGAGTCCGGCGGGACCCAGTACTTC.

This chain connects TRBV19 to TRBJ2-6; 7 nucleotides match TRBD1. In germline, CDR1 is LNHDA, CDR2 SQIVND (reference sequence). Losses at the gene ends were 7 bases for V and 0 bases for J; bases not matched to a gene: 12. This CDR3 has 18 amino acids. The CDR3 region has the DNA TGTGCCAGTACCGCCGGGACAGTGCCCCTCTCTGGGGCCAACGTCCTGACTTTC. It yields the protein CASTAGTVPLSGANVLTF.

Worth noting for this clone: The sample has other DNA sequences that encode this CDR3 too. V is TRBV28 and J is TRBJ1-5; D possibly corresponds to TRBD1 (6 bases). The germline gives CDR1 MDHEN, CDR2 SYDVKM. V shed 2 bases and J shed 3 bases, with 11 bases lying between them. This CDR3 has 15 residues. CDR3 coding DNA: TGTGCCAGCAGTTTAGGGGGGGCTTTCAATCAGCCCCAGCATTTT. Translating gives CASSLGGAFNQPQHF.

This clone appeared a single time. This chain connects TRBV14 to TRBJ1-2; D perhaps matches TRBD1 (5 bases). This CDR3 has 15 residues. V was cut by 4 bases and J by 8 bases, with 20 bases left in between. Looked up from germline, CDR1 is SGHDN and CDR2 is FVKESK. The CDR3 loop reads CASSPQSRGSSGYTF. The CDR3 DNA reads as TGTGCCAGCAGCCCTCAATCTCGGGGGAGTTCGGGCTACACCTTC. The full variable domain, completed using reference TRBV14 and TRBJ1-2, is EAGVTQFPSHSVIEKGQTVTLRCDPISGHDNLYWYRRVMGKEIKFLLHFVKESKQDESGMPNNRFLAERTGGTYSTLKVQPAELEDSGVYFCASSPQSRGSSGYTFGSGTRLTVV.

The CDR3 region has the DNA TGTGCCAGCAGGCTAGGGGGCCCTGAAGCTTTCTTT. This codes for CASRLGGPEAFF. The chain recombines TRBV2 with TRBJ1-1; 7 bases align to TRBD1. With 6 bases clipped from V and 6 bases from J, the junction kept 4 bases outside the gene matches. The CDR3 is made up of 12 amino acids. Germline V lookup: CDR1 SNHLY, CDR2 FYNNEI.

The CDR3 sequence: CASNPPGLAGVSEQFF. CDR3 DNA sequence: TGTGCCAGCAACCCTCCCGGACTAGCGGGAGTCTCTGAGCAGTTCTTC. The V gene is TRBV28, the J gene TRBJ2-1, with TRBD2 identical over 13 bases. The V segment lost 7 bases and the J segment 9 bases; nucleotides outside the gene matches: 12. The length of the CDR3 is 16 residues. Germline lookup yields CDR1 MDHEN and CDR2 SYDVKM.

The chain combines TRBV11-2 with TRBJ2-7; 12 bases line up with TRBD1. This CDR3 is built from 17 residues. The V and J ends lost 4 bases and 5 bases, in that order; junction bases with no gene match: 12. Germline V lookup: CDR1 SGHAT, CDR2 FQNNGV. The CDR3 here is CASSSDSRDRGLDEQYV. In DNA, the CDR3 is TGTGCCAGCAGCTCCGATTCCCGGGACAGGGGGCTCGACGAGCAGTACGTC.

This clone has only one observation. This chain joins TRBV3-1 (or the pseudogene TRBV3-2) and TRBJ1-1, with TRBD1 identical over 7 bases. The germline gives CDR1 LGHDT, CDR2 YNNKEL (reference sequence). V gave up 3 bases and J gave up 2 bases; unmatched junction bases: 3. The CDR3 is 14 residues long. CDR3 sequence reads: CASSHNRGNTEAFF. CDR3 DNA: TGTGCCAGCAGCCATAACAGGGGAAACACTGAAGCTTTCTTT.